One and the same sample provided the 7 T cell receptor beta chains below, sequenced in a study of shared T cell receptors in the human thymus. This table comes from immunoSEQ multiplex PCR, and its TCRdb copy is limited to in-frame clones, with some not included. The profile shows about 710,000 clones, about 90% of them singletons. The same sample was also used in a study of human thymus T cells.

Sequenced: thymocytes. The receptors come from a boy under two years old with a congenital heart defect.

The CDR3 DNA reads as TGCGCCAGCAGCTTGGCAACAGGAATTCTAGATACGCAGTATTTT. Protein sequence: CASSLATGILDTQYF. This chain uses TRBV5-1 with TRBJ2-3, with D perhaps TRBD1 (5 bases). The CDR3 runs 15 residues. V shed 0 bases and J shed 5 bases, with 13 bases lying between them. CDR1 SGHRS and CDR2 YFSETQ come from the germline V gene.

This clone was recorded only once. The V and J genes are TRBV27 and TRBJ1-6, with TRBD1 as a possible D gene (6 bases). Germline-derived CDR1 and CDR2 are MNHEY and SMNVEV (reference sequence). V shed 6 bases and J shed 14 bases, with 17 bases lying between them. This CDR3 region has 13 residues. CDR3 loop: CASRDGDIKALHF. The CDR3 DNA is TGTGCCAGCAGGGACGGGGACATTAAGGCCCTCCACTTT.

The J gene is TRBJ2-7, the V gene TRBV20-1, with no clear D. This CDR3 spans 10 amino acids. Germline-derived CDR1 and CDR2 are DFQATT and SNEGSKA (reference sequence). Trimming took 3 bases from V and 7 from J, leaving 7 bases between them. Here the CDR3 reads CSASTGEQYF. In nucleotides, the CDR3 is TGCAGTGCTAGCACCGGGGAGCAGTACTTC.

J is TRBJ1-5 and V is TRBV6-1; 9 bases are shared with TRBD1. In germline, CDR1 is MNHNS, CDR2 SASEGT. This CDR3 contains 17 residues. Trimming at V came to 2 bases and at J to 6 bases, leaving 11 bases not matched to a gene. The CDR3 sequence: CASSETTLDRGVQPQHF. In nucleotides, the CDR3 is TGTGCCAGCAGTGAAACGACCCTGGACAGGGGAGTTCAGCCCCAGCATTTT.

The genes are TRBV30 and TRBJ2-4; D remains ambiguous. V lost 0 bases and J lost 1, with 16 bases in between. Germline CDR1 reads GTSNPN; CDR2 reads SVGIG (reference sequence). The CDR3 consists of 17 residues. CDR3 nucleotide sequence: TGTGCCTGGAGTGTATCCCGTATCCCCCTGGCCAAAAACATTCAGTACTTC. Amino acid sequence: CAWSVSRIPLAKNIQYF.

The count of this clone is one. The chain has TRBV4-1 and TRBJ1-5; D is uncertain. Germline loops: CDR1 MGHRA, CDR2 YSYEKL. The CDR3 is 16 amino acids. V lost 0 bases and J lost 0, with 9 bases in between. The CDR3 protein is CASSQDTADSNQPQHF. Written as DNA, the CDR3 is TGCGCCAGCAGCCAAGATACAGCCGATAGCAATCAGCCCCAGCATTTT.

The chain has TRBV21-1 and TRBJ1-1; TRBD1 was called by the table and not checked on the DNA. TRBV21-1 is flagged as a pseudogene. This CDR3 is built from 15 residues. CDR3 amino acids: CASSLPWQKNTEAFF. The DNA for the CDR3 is TGTGCCAGCAGCCTCCCCTGGCAGAAAAACACTGAAGCTTTCTTT.